These 24 T cell receptor beta chains originate from one sample sequenced in a study of shared clonotypes between healthy human individuals. Here immunoSEQ multiplex PCR was the method, and the copy in TCRdb shows in-frame clones only, minus some. The table shows about 460,000 clones, with approximately 71% occurring only once. The sequencing input was PBMCs. The receptors were sampled from a woman aged 40 to 50 in good health. Some clones in this sample may be carry-over from other donors' samples.

The chain recombines TRBV7-8 with TRBJ2-7; TRBD2 matches at 9 bases. The CDR3 length is 14 residues. The ends lost 3 bases at V and 6 bases at J; junction bases unmatched: 6. The V gene's germline CDR1 is SGHVS and CDR2 FQNEAQ. As DNA, the CDR3 is TGTGCCAGCAGCTTTCGGCGGGAGGGACTCGAGCAGTACTTC. This codes for CASSFRREGLEQYF.

Comment on this clone: This sequence is one base from a far larger clone and is likely a read error. The same CDR3 is also encoded by other DNA sequences in this sample. V is TRBV10-1 and J is TRBJ2-7; TRBD2 matches at 8 bases. The CDR3 is 17 amino acids. The germline gives CDR1 WNHNN, CDR2 SYGVQD (reference sequence). The CDR3 DNA reads as TGCGCCAGCAGCGAGTCGACTCAGGAAGCGGGAGTCCACGAGCAGTACTTC. Its protein product is CASSESTQEAGVHEQYF.

This clone has more than one count but fewer than ten. This clone may be a read error of a much larger clone one base away. V and J are TRBV6-4 and TRBJ1-2, with 10 positions matching TRBD1. The germline V gene encodes CDR1 MRHNA and CDR2 SNTAGT. The CDR3 totals 14 residues. J gave up 6 bases and V 5 bases, and 6 bases lay outside the gene matches. CDR3 sequence (DNA): TGTGCCAGCAGTCTAGGGACAGGGGTCGATGGCTACACCTTC. It yields the protein CASSLGTGVDGYTF.

The rearrangement joins TRBV2 to TRBJ1-5; the match to TRBD1 covers 11 bases. This CDR3 contains 15 residues. CDR1 and CDR2 from the germline V gene are SNHLY and FYNNEI. V lost 7 bases, J lost 6 bases, and 8 bases stayed unmatched. The CDR3 spells CASNYGQGARQPQHF. CDR3 DNA: TGTGCCAGCAATTACGGACAGGGGGCACGTCAGCCCCAGCATTTT. Complete variable domain (other parts from reference TRBV2 and TRBJ1-5): EPEVTQTPSHQVTQMGQEVILRCVPISNHLYFYWYRQILGQKVEFLVSFYNNEISEKSEIFDDQFSVERPDGSNFTLKIRSTKLEDSAMYFCASNYGQGARQPQHFGDGTRLSIL.

The CDR3 DNA sequence: TGCAGCAGACTGAGAGAGTACGAGCAGTACTTC. Encoded protein: CSRLREYEQYF. This chain uses TRBV20-1 with TRBJ2-7; no reliable D call. The CDR3 runs 11 residues. Looked up from germline, CDR1 is DFQATT and CDR2 is SNEGSKA (reference sequence).

The chain uses TRBV29-1 and TRBJ2-7; D is possibly TRBD1 (6 bases). Germline CDR1 SQVTM, CDR2 ANQGSEA. This CDR3 has 16 amino acids. V lost 2 bases and J 0 bases, leaving 17 bases between the germline ends. The CDR3 DNA reads as TGCAGCGTTGAAATTCTACAGGGCCCCAACTCCTACGAGCAGTACTTC. This codes for CSVEILQGPNSYEQYF.

CDR3 residues: CASSQGTSGNVDTQYF. The CDR3 bases are TGCGCCAGCAGCCAAGGGACTAGCGGGAACGTAGATACGCAGTATTTT. V and J are TRBV4-3 and TRBJ2-3; 12 positions match TRBD2. J gave up 5 bases and V 1 base, and 4 bases lay outside the gene matches. The CDR3 runs 16 residues. Germline CDR1 is LGHNA and CDR2 is YSLEER.

This clone is a singleton in its sample. The CDR3 spells CASSPRALGANVLTF. DNA for the CDR3: TGTGCCAGCAGCCCCAGGGCCCTCGGGGCCAACGTCCTGACTTTC. The chain links TRBV5-6 to TRBJ2-6; maybe TRBD1 (5 bases). V was cut by 4 bases and J by 4 bases, with 12 bases left in between. Germline V gene data show CDR1 as SGHDT and CDR2 as YYEEEE. This CDR3 is 15 amino acids long.

In regard to this clone: This sample also contains other DNA sequences that code for the same CDR3. The genes are TRBV5-4 and TRBJ2-5; 10 bases map to TRBD2. With V trimmed by 2 bases and J by 5 bases, 3 bases remained unmatched. This CDR3 comprises 14 residues. The germline V gene has CDR1 SGHNT and CDR2 YYREEE (reference sequence). The CDR3 DNA sequence: TGTGCCAGCAGCTTAGCGGGAGGGCCGGAGACCCAGTACTTC. Amino acid sequence: CASSLAGGPETQYF. Filled out from reference TRBV5-4 and TRBJ2-5, the complete variable domain reads ETGVTQSPTHLIKTRGQQVTLRCSSQSGHNTVSWYQQALGQGPQFIFQYYREEENGRGNFPPRFSGLQFPNYSSELNVNALELDDSALYLCASSLAGGPETQYFGPGTRLLVL.

V usage is TRBV27 and J usage is TRBJ2-3; a possible D gene is TRBD2 (6 bases). Germline CDR1 MNHEY, CDR2 SMNVEV (reference sequence). The V end was cut by 5 bases, the J end by 2 bases, with 11 bases between. The CDR3 is 14 amino acids. The CDR3 here is CASSLRLVTDTQYF. The CDR3 DNA sequence: TGTGCCAGCAGTCTTAGACTAGTCACAGATACGCAGTATTTT.

The rearrangement links TRBV18 to TRBJ2-7, with 10 nucleotides matching TRBD2. Losses at the gene ends were 5 bases for V and 1 base for J; bases not matched to a gene: 5. In germline, CDR1 is KGHSH, CDR2 LQKENI. The CDR3 runs 15 residues. CDR3 residues: CASSSSGRVSYEQYF. CDR3 sequence (DNA): TGTGCCAGCTCATCAAGCGGGAGGGTATCCTACGAGCAGTACTTC.

The chain is built from TRBV12-5 and TRBJ2-1; D uncertain. The germline CDR1 and CDR2 sequences are LGHNT and FRNRAP. The V gene lost 4 bases and the J gene lost 5 bases, with 6 bases spanning the gap. The CDR3 contains 12 residues. CDR3 protein: CASGSHHNEQFF. CDR3 nucleotide sequence: TGTGCTAGTGGTTCCCACCACAATGAGCAGTTCTTC.

The sample holds a few counts of this clone. One base away lies a much larger clone, so this may be a sequencing read error. The same CDR3 arises from other DNA sequences in this sample as well. The chain joins TRBV30 to TRBJ1-6, with TRBD1 as a possible D gene (5 bases). The CDR3 extends over 14 amino acids. CDR1 and CDR2 (germline): GTSNPN, SVGIG (reference sequence). CDR3 sequence reads: CAWSVHGGDSPLHF. The DNA of the CDR3 is TGCGCCTGGAGTGTACATGGGGGGGATTCACCCCTCCACTTT.

This clone occurred many times. This chain connects TRBV7-9 to TRBJ1-1, with 8 bases lining up with TRBD1. The junction had 8 bases not matched to a gene; V was cut back by 5 bases and J by 9 bases. Germline CDR1 reads SEHNR; CDR2 reads FQNEAQ (reference sequence). This CDR3 contains 13 residues. The CDR3 coding sequence is TGTGCCAGCAGCCAAACAGGGACAGGTCAAGCTTTCTTT. This encodes CASSQTGTGQAFF.

Worth noting for this clone: This likely came from a read error, as a far larger clone is one base away. The sample carries other DNA sequences with the same CDR3. V usage is TRBV7-2 and J usage is TRBJ1-1, with TRBD1 matching 7 bases. The CDR3 length is 14 residues. CDR1 SGHTA and CDR2 FQGNSA come from the germline V gene. CDR3 nucleotide sequence: TGTGCCAGCAGCATCGGGACAGCGAACACTGAGGCTTTCTTT. It encodes CASSIGTANTEAFF. The variable domain in full, with the rest retrieved from reference TRBV7-2 and TRBJ1-1, is GAGVSQSPSNKVTEKGKDVELRCDPISGHTALYWYRQSLGQGLEFLIYFQGNSAPDKSGLPSDRFSAERTGGSVSTLTIQRTQQEDSAVYLCASSIGTANTEAFFGQGTRLTVV.

This chain links TRBV2 with TRBJ2-7; TRBD1 matches 11 bases. Unmatched junction bases numbered 3, after V lost 6 bases and J lost 2 bases. Germline loops: CDR1 SNHLY, CDR2 FYNNEI. The CDR3 is 14 amino acids. DNA for the CDR3: TGTGCCAGCAGGGCGGACAGGGGGCCCTACGAGCAGTACTTC. It yields the protein CASRADRGPYEQYF. Based on the CDR3 plus reference TRBV2 and TRBJ2-7, the full variable domain is EPEVTQTPSHQVTQMGQEVILRCVPISNHLYFYWYRQILGQKVEFLVSFYNNEISEKSEIFDDQFSVERPDGSNFTLKIRSTKLEDSAMYFCASRADRGPYEQYFGPGTRLTVT.

The gene calls are TRBV28 and TRBJ2-7, with TRBD1 matching 7 bases. The CDR3 is 15 amino acids. In germline, CDR1 is MDHEN, CDR2 SYDVKM. The trim removed 1 base at V and 0 bases at J, leaving 3 bases unmatched. The CDR3 reads CASSLLGDSSYEQYF. The CDR3 region has the DNA TGTGCCAGCAGTTTATTAGGGGACAGCTCCTACGAGCAGTACTTC.

The V call is TRBV14, the J call TRBJ1-1, with D possibly being TRBD1 (6 bases). V shed 5 bases and J shed 3 bases, with 13 bases lying between them. Germline CDR1 SGHDN, CDR2 FVKESK. The CDR3 consists of 14 residues. CDR3 nucleotides: TGTGCCAGCAGCGAAACAGGGAGGTACACTGAAGCTTTCTTT. It codes for CASSETGRYTEAFF.

The chain combines TRBV4-3 with TRBJ2-3, with 10 nucleotides matching TRBD2. Germline V gene data show CDR1 as LGHNA and CDR2 as YSLEER. The CDR3 covers 16 residues. V lost 2 bases and J lost 4; bases outside the gene matches: 6. The CDR3 sequence: CASSQSTSGFADTQYF. The CDR3 nucleotides read TGCGCCAGCAGCCAATCGACTAGCGGGTTCGCAGATACGCAGTATTTT.

The chain combines TRBV6-1 with TRBJ2-7, with a possible D match to TRBD2 (5 bases). The CDR3 is 14 residues long. Germline values: CDR1 MNHNS, CDR2 SASEGT. V lost 3 bases and J lost 8, with 17 bases in between. The CDR3 is CASSEVDSLRKQYF. CDR3 bases: TGTGCCAGCAGTGAGGTGGACTCTCTTCGCAAGCAGTACTTC.

The chain uses TRBV5-1 and TRBJ2-1; D might be TRBD2 (6 bases). Trimming shortened V by 4 bases and J by 6 bases, and 11 bases separated the two germline ends. The CDR3 is made up of 13 amino acids. CDR1 SGHRS and CDR2 YFSETQ come from the germline V gene. CDR3 sequence: CASSRLGRNEQFF. The CDR3 DNA sequence: TGCGCCAGCAGCCGACTAGGGCGCAATGAGCAGTTCTTC.

V and J are TRBV7-2 and TRBJ1-1; D not resolved. Looked up from germline, CDR1 is SGHTA and CDR2 is FQGNSA. The germline V and J ends were trimmed by 8 bases and 1 base, with 14 bases remaining between them. The CDR3 runs to 14 residues. The CDR3 DNA follows: TGTGCCAGCCGCAAGGTCACAAGGAACACTGAAGCTTTCTTT. It specifies CASRKVTRNTEAFF.

This clone was counted a few times. This sequence joins TRBV5-6 and TRBJ1-2; TRBD1 agrees at 8 bases. Germline lookup yields CDR1 SGHDT and CDR2 YYEEEE. The V gene end was trimmed by 4 bases and the J gene end by 6 bases; junction bases not matched to a gene: 5. The CDR3 spans 13 residues. This CDR3 reads CASSMDRVHGYTF. DNA for the CDR3: TGTGCCAGCAGCATGGACAGGGTCCATGGCTACACCTTC.

Turning to this clone: This same CDR3 is encoded by further DNA sequences in the sample. The V and J genes are TRBV30 and TRBJ1-5; D gene unclear. V was cut by 0 bases and J by 0 bases, with 9 bases left in between. The CDR3 covers 15 residues. Germline lookup yields CDR1 GTSNPN and CDR2 SVGIG (reference sequence). CDR3 sequence reads: CAWSVGRNSNQPQHF. CDR3 coding DNA: TGTGCCTGGAGTGTCGGCCGGAATAGCAATCAGCCCCAGCATTTT.